Below, 17 T cell receptor beta chains from the same sample are listed, as sequenced in a study of blood T cells in healthy people across ages. A sample-barcoded 5' primer and a J-beta primer mix were used in a second PCR of about 7 to 12 cycles. TCRdb independently ran MiXCR on the 5' RACE reads; one entry per CDR3 protein. This table holds around 1,700,000 distinct CDR3 sequences, about 30% found once. The sequencing input was blood. Receptor source: a woman aged 25 to 39 in good health.

A few counts support this clonotype. The chain combines TRBV7-2 with TRBJ2-7; D could derive from TRBD1 or TRBD2 (6 bases each). The CDR3 is 17 residues long. V shed 1 base and J shed 2 bases, with 18 bases lying between them. Germline V CDR1 and CDR2: SGHTA, FQGNSA. The CDR3 protein is CASSLGGVGGGTYEQYF. As DNA, the CDR3 is TGTGCCAGCAGCTTAGGGGGCGTAGGAGGGGGGACCTACGAGCAGTACTTC.

The chain couples TRBV7-9 to TRBJ2-7; the D gene is possibly TRBD2 (5 bases). Germline V lookup: CDR1 SEHNR, CDR2 FQNEAQ (reference sequence). Trimming shortened V by 1 base and J by 6 bases, and 13 bases separated the two germline ends. The CDR3 is 14 amino acids. The CDR3 DNA follows: TGTGCCAGCAGCTTAGGGCTCGGGGTATCCGAGCAGTACTTC. Translation: CASSLGLGVSEQYF. The full variable domain, rest sourced from reference TRBV7-9 and TRBJ2-7, is DTGVSQNPRHKITKRGQNVTFRCDPISEHNRLYWYRQTLGQGPEFLTYFQNEAQLEKSRLLSDRFSAERPKGSFSTLEIQRTEQGDSAMYLCASSLGLGVSEQYFGPGTRLTVT.

This clonotype was seen more than once but under ten times. The rearrangement joins TRBV5-1 to TRBJ1-1, with 7 bases that match TRBD1. CDR1 SGHRS and CDR2 YFSETQ come from the germline V gene. This CDR3 is built from 15 residues. The V and J ends lost 2 bases and 3 bases, in that order; junction bases with no gene match: 7. The DNA of the CDR3 is TGCGCCAGCAGCTTCCCCGGGACAGACGACACTGAAGCTTTCTTT. Translation gives CASSFPGTDDTEAFF.

The CDR3 loop is CASSDLGTGVVGELFF. DNA of the CDR3: TGTGCCAGCAGCGACTTGGGGACAGGGGTCGTGGGGGAGCTGTTTTTT. The chain joins TRBV6-6 to TRBJ2-2, with 10 bases fitting TRBD1. Trimming took 6 bases from V and 8 from J; bases not matched to a gene: 12. Germline V gene data show CDR1 as MNHNY and CDR2 as SVGAGI (reference sequence). The length of the CDR3 is 16 residues.

This clonotype was detected a few times. The chain couples TRBV5-1 to TRBJ2-1; D might be TRBD1 or TRBD2, each matching 5 bases. CDR3 length: 15 residues. The V end was cut by 4 bases, the J end by 5 bases, with 16 bases between. Germline V gives CDR1 SGHRS, CDR2 YFSETQ. The CDR3 protein is CASSLDSGANNEQFF. The DNA of the CDR3 is TGCGCCAGCAGCCTAGACTCCGGGGCCAACAATGAGCAGTTCTTC. The complete variable domain, with remaining parts taken from reference TRBV5-1 and TRBJ2-1, reads KAGVTQTPRYLIKTRGQQVTLSCSPISGHRSVSWYQQTPGQGLQFLFEYFSETQRNKGNFPGRFSGRQFSNSRSEMNVSTLELGDSALYLCASSLDSGANNEQFFGPGTRLTVL.

A few counts support this clonotype. This chain uses TRBV13 with TRBJ2-5, with 7 positions matching TRBD1. The DNA end is more similar to TRBJ2-7, so the J call may be wrong. CDR3 size: 14 residues. CDR1 PRHDT and CDR2 FYEKMQ come from the germline V gene (reference sequence). CDR3 protein: CASSFGTVYYEQYF. CDR3 coding DNA: TGTGCCAGCAGCTTCGGGACAGTTTACTACGAGCAGTACTTC.

This clonotype has more than one count but fewer than ten. The rearrangement uses TRBV20-1 and TRBJ1-4; weak D call: TRBD1 (6 bases). Germline lookup yields CDR1 DFQATT and CDR2 SNEGSKA (reference sequence). V lost 6 bases to trimming and J lost 2 bases, with 16 bases between them. The CDR3 sequence is 15 residues long. The CDR3 sequence: CSAPPADRTNEKLFF. The CDR3 nucleotides read TGCAGTGCCCCCCCCGCCGACAGGACTAATGAAAAACTGTTTTTT.

In this sample, this clonotype turned up a few times. This chain uses TRBV5-1 with TRBJ2-1, with D maybe TRBD1 (5 bases). Germline V gene data show CDR1 as SGHRS and CDR2 as YFSETQ. Trimming pared 6 bases from V and 8 bases from J, leaving 9 bases between. The length of the CDR3 is 11 residues. CDR3 loop: CASTWGDEQFF. CDR3 in DNA: TGCGCCAGCACCTGGGGCGATGAGCAGTTCTTC.

The genes are TRBV4-1 and TRBJ2-6, with 9 bases matching TRBD1. The germline CDR1 and CDR2 sequences are MGHRA and YSYEKL. With 4 bases clipped from V and 2 bases from J, the junction kept 6 bases outside the gene matches. The CDR3 is 17 residues long. CDR3 loop: CASSLDTGGAGANVLTF. The CDR3 nucleotides read TGCGCCAGCAGCCTAGATACAGGGGGCGCTGGGGCCAACGTCCTGACTTTC.

The CDR3 region is CASRAWGKYNEQFF. The CDR3 coding sequence is TGTGCCAGCAGAGCCTGGGGGAAGTACAATGAGCAGTTCTTC. This chain uses TRBV25-1 with TRBJ2-1; the D call may be TRBD1 or TRBD2 (5 bases each). The CDR3 extends over 14 amino acids. The V end lost 6 bases, the J end lost 4 bases, and 13 bases lay between the germline ends. CDR1 and CDR2 (germline): MGHDK, SYGVNS.

CDR3 nucleotide sequence: TGTGCCAGCAGCCCAAAGGGGTCGACTACCTCCTACAATGAGCAGTACTTC. It translates to CASSPKGSTTSYNEQYF. The rearrangement joins TRBV11-2 to TRBJ2-1, with D perhaps given as TRBD1 or TRBD2 (5 bases each). Matching the DNA end better, TRBJ2-7 makes the J call doubtful. Looked up from germline, CDR1 is SGHAT and CDR2 is FQNNGV. CDR3 size: 17 residues.

This chain uses TRBV5-1 with TRBJ2-1; 8 bases are shared with TRBD2. CDR3 length: 17 amino acids. The V segment lost 4 bases and the J segment 0 bases; nucleotides outside the gene matches: 9. Germline V lookup: CDR1 SGHRS, CDR2 YFSETQ. The CDR3 nucleotides read TGCGCCAGCAGCCGGGAGGGGGGGACCAGCTCCTACAATGAGCAGTTCTTC. It yields the protein CASSREGGTSSYNEQFF.

The J gene is TRBJ1-1, the V gene TRBV3-1; maybe TRBD1 (6 bases). Germline lookup yields CDR1 LGHDT and CDR2 YNNKEL (reference sequence). Trimming left V 5 bases short and J 5 bases short, with 21 bases between. CDR3 size: 16 residues. This CDR3 reads CASSNRDTGVWTEAFF. CDR3 bases: TGTGCCAGCAGCAACCGGGACACCGGTGTTTGGACTGAAGCTTTCTTT. The full variable domain, with the rest looked up from reference TRBV3-1 and TRBJ1-1, is DTAVSQTPKYLVTQMGNDKSIKCEQNLGHDTMYWYKQDSKKFLKIMFSYNNKELIINETVPNRFSPKSPDKAHLNLHINSLELGDSAVYFCASSNRDTGVWTEAFFGQGTRLTVV.

This clonotype was counted between two and nine times. The V call is TRBV11-2, the J call TRBJ2-2; possibly TRBD2 for D (5 bases). V shed 5 bases and J shed 8 bases, with 21 bases lying between them. The CDR3 loop spans 16 amino acids. Germline CDR1 SGHAT, CDR2 FQNNGV. The CDR3 DNA follows: TGTGCCAGCAGCCCCCAGCGCTCTAGCTACATGGGGGAGCTGTTTTTT. Its translation: CASSPQRSSYMGELFF.

Turning to this clonotype: One end of the junction is discordant with germline, which a read error may explain. J is TRBJ2-1 and V is TRBV2; 8 bases agree with TRBD2. The CDR3 length is 13 residues. The germline V gene has CDR1 SNHLY and CDR2 FYNNEI. Here the CDR3 DNA reads TGTGCCAGCGCGGGAGGTGGGTACAGTGAGCAGTTCTTC. It is translated as CASAGGGYSEQFF.

The chain has TRBV18 and TRBJ1-5, with TRBD1 as a possible D gene (6 bases). The V gene lost 5 bases and the J gene lost 4 bases, with 12 bases spanning the gap. The germline CDR1 and CDR2 sequences are KGHSH and LQKENI. The CDR3 spans 14 residues. CDR3 coding DNA: TGTGCCAGCTCAGGGGGGGGGCATAATCAGCCCCAGCATTTT. Protein sequence: CASSGGGHNQPQHF.

This clonotype was detected only a few times. The chain links TRBV28 to TRBJ2-6; D gene unclear. The CDR3 has 14 amino acids. The V gene lost 2 bases and the J gene lost 5 bases, with 7 bases spanning the gap. Germline CDR1 and CDR2: MDHEN and SYDVKM. The CDR3 protein is CASSLGPWANVLTF. Written as DNA, the CDR3 is TGTGCCAGCAGTTTAGGTCCCTGGGCCAACGTCCTGACTTTC. The variable domain in full, with the rest retrieved from reference TRBV28 and TRBJ2-6, is DVKVTQSSRYLVKRTGEKVFLECVQDMDHENMFWYRQDPGLGLRLIYFSYDVKMKEKGDIPEGYSVSREKKERFSLILESASTNQTSMYLCASSLGPWANVLTFGAGSRLTVL.